This T cell receptor beta chain was observed in a study of shared clonotypes between healthy human individuals. Study at large: A donor's plate count was three for CD4 naive and three for CD4 memory; CD8 naive had two and CD8 memory one.

Findings of the study overall: Between four donors, naive CD4 clonotypes were shared at a level of about 5%. Generally, naive subsets came out with larger estimated richness than memory subsets.

The CDR3 extends over 14 amino acids. The V gene lost 4 bases and the J gene lost 5 bases, with 14 bases spanning the gap. Germline-derived CDR1 and CDR2 are SGHTA and FQGNSA. Of note for this clone: The target antigen is unknown.

Using immunoSEQ multiplex PCR, the repertoire was profiled, and TCRdb retains in-frame clones only, with some absent. The sample lists 2 million to 2.5 million clones, more than 80% occurring once. The TCR comes from a man aged 18 to 30 in good health. Some clones in this sample may be carry-over from other donors' samples. Sequences were obtained from naive CD4+ T cells from PBMCs. The subset is: CD45RA+ positively selected. This chain connects TRBV7-2 to TRBJ2-5; D is uncertain. CDR3 sequence reads: CASSSLSRGETQYF. CDR3 sequence (DNA): TGTGCCAGCAGCTCCCTGTCAAGAGGCGAGACCCAGTACTTC. Supplemented by reference TRBV7-2 and TRBJ2-5, the full variable domain reads GAGVSQSPSNKVTEKGKDVELRCDPISGHTALYWYRQSLGQGLEFLIYFQGNSAPDKSGLPSDRFSAERTGGSVSTLTIQRTQQEDSAVYLCASSSLSRGETQYFGPGTRLLVL.